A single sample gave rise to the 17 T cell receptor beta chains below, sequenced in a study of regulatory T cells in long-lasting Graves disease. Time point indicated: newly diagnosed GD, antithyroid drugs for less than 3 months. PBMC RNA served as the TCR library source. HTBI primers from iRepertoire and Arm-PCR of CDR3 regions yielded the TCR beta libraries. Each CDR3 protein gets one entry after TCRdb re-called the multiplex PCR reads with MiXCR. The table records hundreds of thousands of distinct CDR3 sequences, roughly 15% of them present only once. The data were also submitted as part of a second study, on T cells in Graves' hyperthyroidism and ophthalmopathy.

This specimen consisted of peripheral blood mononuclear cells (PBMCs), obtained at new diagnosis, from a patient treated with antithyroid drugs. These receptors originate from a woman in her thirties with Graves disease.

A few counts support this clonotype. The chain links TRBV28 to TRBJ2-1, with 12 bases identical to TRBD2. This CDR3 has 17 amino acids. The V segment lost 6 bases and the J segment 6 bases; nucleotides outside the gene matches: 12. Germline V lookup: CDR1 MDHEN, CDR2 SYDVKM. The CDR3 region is CASSLAYGLAGFNEQFF. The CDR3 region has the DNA TGTGCCAGCAGCCTAGCCTATGGACTAGCGGGATTCAATGAGCAGTTCTTC. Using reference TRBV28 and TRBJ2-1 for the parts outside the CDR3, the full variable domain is DVKVTQSSRYLVKRTGEKVFLECVQDMDHENMFWYRQDPGLGLRLIYFSYDVKMKEKGDIPEGYSVSREKKERFSLILESASTNQTSMYLCASSLAYGLAGFNEQFFGPGTRLTVL.

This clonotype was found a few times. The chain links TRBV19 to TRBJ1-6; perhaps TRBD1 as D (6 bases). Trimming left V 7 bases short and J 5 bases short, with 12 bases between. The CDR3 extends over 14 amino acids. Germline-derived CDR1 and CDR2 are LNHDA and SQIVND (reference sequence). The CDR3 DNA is TGTGCCAGTACCCACAGGGAGAATAATTCACCCCTCCACTTT. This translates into CASTHRENNSPLHF.

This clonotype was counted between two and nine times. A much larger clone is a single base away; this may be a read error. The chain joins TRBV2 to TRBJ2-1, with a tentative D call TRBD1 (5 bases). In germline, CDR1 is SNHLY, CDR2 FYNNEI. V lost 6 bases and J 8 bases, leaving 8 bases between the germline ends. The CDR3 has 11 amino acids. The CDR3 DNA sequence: TGTGCCAGCAGGTTAGGGGATGAGCAGTTCTTC. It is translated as CASRLGDEQFF.

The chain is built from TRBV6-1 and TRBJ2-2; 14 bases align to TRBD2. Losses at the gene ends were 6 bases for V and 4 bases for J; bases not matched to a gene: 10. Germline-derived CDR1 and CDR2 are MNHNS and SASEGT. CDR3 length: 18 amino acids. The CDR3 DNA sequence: TGTGCCAGCAGCTGGACGGCGGGACTAGCGGGAGCCACCGGGGAGCTGTTTTTT. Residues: CASSWTAGLAGATGELFF.

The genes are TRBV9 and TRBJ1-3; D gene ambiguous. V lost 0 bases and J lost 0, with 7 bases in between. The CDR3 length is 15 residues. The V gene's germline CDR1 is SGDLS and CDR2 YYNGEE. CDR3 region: CASSVETTSGNTIYF. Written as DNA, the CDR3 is TGTGCCAGCAGCGTAGAGACAACCTCTGGAAACACCATATATTTT.

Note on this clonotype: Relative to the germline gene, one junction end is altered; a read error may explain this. The DNA for the CDR3 is TGTGCCAGCAGTTACTTGGGATACACTGAGCAGTTCTTC. Protein sequence: CASSYLGYTEQFF. The V gene is TRBV6-5, the J gene TRBJ2-1; unclear D gene. This CDR3 has 13 amino acids. Germline assignment: CDR1 MNHEY and CDR2 SVGAGI.

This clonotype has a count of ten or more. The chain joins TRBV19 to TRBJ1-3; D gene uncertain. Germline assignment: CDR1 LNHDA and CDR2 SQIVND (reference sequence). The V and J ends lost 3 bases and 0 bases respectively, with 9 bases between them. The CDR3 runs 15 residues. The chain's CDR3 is CASSIRSSSGNTIYF. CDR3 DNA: TGTGCCAGTAGTATTCGGTCGAGCTCTGGAAACACCATATATTTT.

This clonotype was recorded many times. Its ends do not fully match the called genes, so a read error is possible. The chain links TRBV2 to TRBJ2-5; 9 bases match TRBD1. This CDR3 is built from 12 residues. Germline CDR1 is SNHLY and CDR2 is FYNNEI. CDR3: CASSETGQGRDF. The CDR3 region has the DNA TGTGCCAGCAGTGAAACGGGACAGGGAAGGGACTTC. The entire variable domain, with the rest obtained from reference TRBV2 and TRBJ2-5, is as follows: EPEVTQTPSHQVTQMGQEVILRCVPISNHLYFYWYRQILGQKVEFLVSFYNNEISEKSEIFDDQFSVERPDGSNFTLKIRSTKLEDSAMYFCASSETGQGRDFGPGTRLLVL.

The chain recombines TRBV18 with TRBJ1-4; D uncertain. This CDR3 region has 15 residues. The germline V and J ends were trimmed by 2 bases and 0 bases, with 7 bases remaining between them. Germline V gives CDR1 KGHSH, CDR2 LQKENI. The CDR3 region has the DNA TGTGCCAGCTCACCAAGTATCGCAACTAATGAAAAACTGTTTTTT. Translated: CASSPSIATNEKLFF. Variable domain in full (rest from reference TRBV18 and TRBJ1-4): NAGVMQNPRHLVRRRGQEARLRCSPMKGHSHVYWYRQLPEEGLKFMVYLQKENIIDESGMPKERFSAEFPKEGPSILRIQQVVRGDSAAYFCASSPSIATNEKLFFGSGTQLSVL.

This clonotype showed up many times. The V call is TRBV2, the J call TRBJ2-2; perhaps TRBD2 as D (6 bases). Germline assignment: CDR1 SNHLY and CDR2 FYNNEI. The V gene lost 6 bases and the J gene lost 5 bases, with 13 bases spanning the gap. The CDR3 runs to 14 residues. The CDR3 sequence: CASRGGANTGELFF. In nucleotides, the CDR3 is TGTGCCAGCAGGGGCGGGGCAAATACCGGGGAGCTGTTTTTT.

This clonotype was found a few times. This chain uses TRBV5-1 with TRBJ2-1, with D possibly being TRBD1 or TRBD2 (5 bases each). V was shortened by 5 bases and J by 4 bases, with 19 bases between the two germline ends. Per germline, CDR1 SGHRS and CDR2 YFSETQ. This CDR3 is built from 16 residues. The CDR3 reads CASSSRGAPDYNEQFF. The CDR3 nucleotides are TGCGCCAGCAGTTCACGGGGCGCCCCTGATTACAATGAGCAGTTCTTC.

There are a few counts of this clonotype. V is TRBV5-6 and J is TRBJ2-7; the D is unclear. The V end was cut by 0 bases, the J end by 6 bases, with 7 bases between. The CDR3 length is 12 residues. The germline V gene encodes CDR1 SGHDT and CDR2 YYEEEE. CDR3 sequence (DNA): TGTGCCAGCAGCTTGGGGCAGGTCGAGCAGTACTTC. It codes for CASSLGQVEQYF.

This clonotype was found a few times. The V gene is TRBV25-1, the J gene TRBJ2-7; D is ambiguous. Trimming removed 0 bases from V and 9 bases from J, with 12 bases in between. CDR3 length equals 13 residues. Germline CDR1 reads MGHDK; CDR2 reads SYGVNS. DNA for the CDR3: TGTGCCAGCAGTGAATACTTACTGATAGGGCAGTACTTC. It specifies CASSEYLLIGQYF.

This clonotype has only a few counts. This CDR3 reads CASRTPSYRAGGEKLFF. The CDR3 DNA follows: TGTGCCAGCAGAACACCTTCCTACAGGGCTGGAGGGGAAAAACTGTTTTTT. J is TRBJ1-4 and V is TRBV25-1, with D possibly being TRBD1 (6 bases). The CDR3 is made up of 17 amino acids. V shed 6 bases and J shed 8 bases, with 25 bases lying between them. Germline V lookup: CDR1 MGHDK, CDR2 SYGVNS.

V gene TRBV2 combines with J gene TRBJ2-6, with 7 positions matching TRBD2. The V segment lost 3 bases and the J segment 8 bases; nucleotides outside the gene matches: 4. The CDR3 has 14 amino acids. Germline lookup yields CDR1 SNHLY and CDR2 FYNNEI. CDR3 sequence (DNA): TGTGCCAGCAGTGAGGGGGGAGGGACCAACGTCCTGACTTTC. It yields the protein CASSEGGGTNVLTF.

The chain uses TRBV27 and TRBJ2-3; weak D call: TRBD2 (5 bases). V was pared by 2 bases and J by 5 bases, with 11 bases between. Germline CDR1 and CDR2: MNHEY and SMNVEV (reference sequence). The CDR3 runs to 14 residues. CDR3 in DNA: TGTGCCAGCAGTTTAGGTTCGGGGAAAGATACGCAGTATTTT. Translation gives CASSLGSGKDTQYF.

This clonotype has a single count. Written as DNA, the CDR3 is TGTGCCAGCAGCCGGACCGGGACAGGGGTGTCACCCCTCCACTTT. This translates into CASSRTGTGVSPLHF. The chain recombines TRBV3-1 with TRBJ1-6; TRBD1 aligns across 10 bases. Looked up from germline, CDR1 is LGHDT and CDR2 is YNNKEL (reference sequence). The length of the CDR3 is 15 residues. With 4 bases clipped from V and 10 bases from J, the junction kept 7 bases outside the gene matches.